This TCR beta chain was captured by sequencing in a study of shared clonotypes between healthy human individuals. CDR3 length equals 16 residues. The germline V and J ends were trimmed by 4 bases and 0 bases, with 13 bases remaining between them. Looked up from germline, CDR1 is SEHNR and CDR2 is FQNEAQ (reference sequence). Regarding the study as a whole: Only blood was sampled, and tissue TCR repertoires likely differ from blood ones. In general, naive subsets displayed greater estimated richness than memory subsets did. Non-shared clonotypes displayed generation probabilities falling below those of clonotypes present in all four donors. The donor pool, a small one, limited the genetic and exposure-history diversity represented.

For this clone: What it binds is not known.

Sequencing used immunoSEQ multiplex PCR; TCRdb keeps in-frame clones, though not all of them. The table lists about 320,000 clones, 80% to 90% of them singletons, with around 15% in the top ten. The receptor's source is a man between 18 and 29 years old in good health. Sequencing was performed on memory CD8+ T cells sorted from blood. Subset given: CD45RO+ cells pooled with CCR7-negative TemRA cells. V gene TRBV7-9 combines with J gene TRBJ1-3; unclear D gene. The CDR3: CASSSPASGSGNTIYF. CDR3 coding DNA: TGTGCCAGCAGCTCTCCGGCATCCGGCTCTGGAAACACCATATATTTT.